Here is one T cell receptor beta chain with its context. In the source study's methods: Reference gene primer amplification gave nucleated cell count estimates. Profiled with immunoSEQ multiplex PCR; TCRdb holds only in-frame clones, not every one. V, J and clone size reflect that table, while D and trimming were determined from the DNA. The table lists around 200,000 clones, about 87% of them singletons. This sample was included in a study of blood T cell repertoires in COVID-19. About the research overall: PBMCs, B-cell-depleted T cells, or T cells provided the cDNA or gDNA that made up the material.

Sequenced input: peripheral blood. The sequence was obtained from a man aged 40-49 years with active or convalescent COVID-19.

The CDR3 region is CASSLTGTGPYEQYF. In nucleotides, the CDR3 is TGTGCCAGCAGCTTGACCGGGACAGGACCCTACGAGCAGTACTTC. This sequence joins TRBV5-6 and TRBJ2-7; TRBD1 matches 8 bases. This CDR3 has 15 amino acids. J gave up 2 bases and V 1 base, and 5 bases lay outside the gene matches. The germline V gene encodes CDR1 SGHDT and CDR2 YYEEEE.